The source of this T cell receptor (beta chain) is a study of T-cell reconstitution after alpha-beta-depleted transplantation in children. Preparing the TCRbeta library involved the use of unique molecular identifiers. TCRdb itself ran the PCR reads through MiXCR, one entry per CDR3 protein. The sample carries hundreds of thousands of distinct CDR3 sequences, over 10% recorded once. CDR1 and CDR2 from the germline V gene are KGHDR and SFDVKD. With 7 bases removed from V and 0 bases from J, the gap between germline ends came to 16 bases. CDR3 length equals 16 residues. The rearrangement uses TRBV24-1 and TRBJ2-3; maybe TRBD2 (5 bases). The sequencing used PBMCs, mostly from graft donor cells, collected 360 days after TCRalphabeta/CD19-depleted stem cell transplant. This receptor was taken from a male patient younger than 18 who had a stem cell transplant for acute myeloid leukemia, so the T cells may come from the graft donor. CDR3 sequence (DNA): TGTGCCACCAGCAACAGAGGGAGTGGGAGCACAGATACGCAGTATTTT. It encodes CATSNRGSGSTDTQYF.